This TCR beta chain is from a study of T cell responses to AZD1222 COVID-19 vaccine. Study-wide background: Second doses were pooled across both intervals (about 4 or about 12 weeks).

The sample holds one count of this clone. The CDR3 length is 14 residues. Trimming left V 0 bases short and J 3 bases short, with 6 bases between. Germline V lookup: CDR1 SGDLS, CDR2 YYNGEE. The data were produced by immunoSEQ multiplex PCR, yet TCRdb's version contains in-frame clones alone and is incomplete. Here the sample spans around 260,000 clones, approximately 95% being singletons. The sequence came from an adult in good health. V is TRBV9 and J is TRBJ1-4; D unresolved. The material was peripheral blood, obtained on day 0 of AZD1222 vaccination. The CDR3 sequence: CASSVGVSNEKLFF. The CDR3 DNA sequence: TGTGCCAGCAGCGTAGGGGTTTCTAATGAAAAACTGTTTTTT. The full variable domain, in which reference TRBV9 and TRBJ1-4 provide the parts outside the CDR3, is DSGVTQTPKHLITATGQRVTLRCSPRSGDLSVYWYQQSLDQGLQFLIQYYNGEERAKGNILERFSAQQFPDLHSELNLSSLELGDSALYFCASSVGVSNEKLFFGSGTQLSVL.